This is a list of T cell receptor beta chains from one sample in a study of blood T cell repertoires in COVID-19. TCRdb's copy holds only in-frame clones and misses some; the assay was immunoSEQ multiplex PCR. The sample holds around 100,000 clones, 85% to 90% seen once. What was sequenced was peripheral blood. The receptor source for this set is a human donor in a cohort sampled during active COVID-19. CDR3s include the opening cysteine and the closing phenylalanine or tryptophan. A D gene is named only where the DNA matches it firmly. Only some rows state a clone size, as once, few, many or a class for expanded clones.

size: -
J: TRBJ1-1
D: -
V: TRBV7-2
DNA: TGTGCCAGCAGCTTGGCAGGGCCCGCCGAAGCTTTCTTT
CDR3: CASSLAGPAEAFF

size: -
J: TRBJ1-1
D: -
V: TRBV28
DNA: TGTGCCAGCAGGCCCCCCGGTTGGGAGATGAACACTGAAGCTTTCTTT
CDR3: CASRPPGWEMNTEAFF

size: -
J: TRBJ2-1
D: -
V: TRBV18
DNA: TGTGCCAGCTCACCACCGGGCGGGGATGAGCAGTTCTTC
CDR3: CASSPPGGDEQFF

size: -
J: TRBJ2-2
D: -
V: TRBV4-1
DNA: TGCGCCAGCAGCGTCCTGTTGAACACCGGGGAGCTGTTTTTT
CDR3: CASSVLLNTGELFF

size: -
J: TRBJ2-1
D: TRBD1
V: TRBV27
DNA: TGTGCCAGCAGTTCAGGACAGGTCTACAATGAGCAGTTCTTC
CDR3: CASSSGQVYNEQFF

size: few
J: TRBJ1-2
D: -
V: TRBV19
DNA: TGTGCCAGTAGTATGATCCAACTAGCTAACTATGGCTACACCTTC
CDR3: CASSMIQLANYGYTF

size: -
J: TRBJ1-2
D: -
V: TRBV21-1
DNA: TGTGCCAGCAGCGGGACAGGGCTTTTTCGTGGCTACACCTTT
CDR3: CASSGTGLFRGYTF

size: -
J: TRBJ2-5
D: TRBD1
V: TRBV24-1
DNA: TGTGCCACCAGTGATCCCCTTTTGACAGGGGAAGAGACCCAGTACTTC
CDR3: CATSDPLLTGEETQYF

size: -
J: TRBJ1-1
D: -
V: TRBV6-5
DNA: TGTGCCAGCACCTCCGGGTCCTTAAACACTGAAGCTTTCTTT
CDR3: CASTSGSLNTEAFF

size: -
J: TRBJ2-5
D: TRBD2
V: TRBV19
DNA: TGTGCCAGTAGTGTTAGCGGGAATCCAAGGTCGGAGACCCAGTACTTC
CDR3: CASSVSGNPRSETQYF

size: -
J: TRBJ2-5
D: -
V: TRBV6-2/TRBV6-3
DNA: TGTGCCAGCAGTTACAGCGAGACCCAGTACTTC
CDR3: CASSYSETQYF

size: -
J: TRBJ2-1
D: TRBD2
V: TRBV10-3
DNA: TGTGCCATCAGTGATGGGGGAGGGGCGGCCTACAATGAGCAGTTCTTC
CDR3: CAISDGGGAAYNEQFF

size: -
J: TRBJ1-1
D: -
V: TRBV7-2
DNA: TGTGCCAGCAGCTCTTTAGGAGGGCTTACTGAAGCTTTCTTT
CDR3: CASSSLGGLTEAFF

size: -
J: TRBJ1-3
D: -
V: TRBV6-6
DNA: TGTGCCAGCAGTTTAAGGGGGACGGGGGGAAACACCATATATTTT
CDR3: CASSLRGTGGNTIYF

size: -
J: TRBJ1-2
D: -
V: TRBV12-3/TRBV12-4
DNA: TGTGCCGCGGTCCTAACTGCCTATGGCTACACCTTC
CDR3: CAAVLTAYGYTF

size: once
J: TRBJ1-5
D: -
V: TRBV7-2
DNA: TGTGCCAGCAGCTTATATAGGGGCGCAGGCGGAGATCAGCCCCAGCATTTT
CDR3: CASSLYRGAGGDQPQHF

size: -
J: TRBJ1-5
D: -
V: TRBV2
DNA: TGTGCCAGCAGCGGCAGGGGCAATCAGCCCCAGCATTTT
CDR3: CASSGRGNQPQHF

size: -
J: TRBJ2-1
D: -
V: TRBV4-1
DNA: TGCGCCAGCAGCCAAGATTGGGCAGGTTCTGGTGGCGATGAGCAGTTCTTC
CDR3: CASSQDWAGSGGDEQFF

size: -
J: TRBJ1-6
D: -
V: TRBV5-4
DNA: TGTGCCAGCAGCTTGCGTGCAGGGGATTCACCCCTCCACTTT
CDR3: CASSLRAGDSPLHF

size: -
J: TRBJ2-3
D: TRBD2
V: TRBV5-6
DNA: TGTGCCAGCAGCTTGTATTCCGGGAGGGCCAGCACAGATACGCAGTATTTT
CDR3: CASSLYSGRASTDTQYF

size: -
J: TRBJ1-1
D: -
V: TRBV18
DNA: TGTGCCAGCTCACCGAGGGAATCGAACACTGAAGCTTTCTTT
CDR3: CASSPRESNTEAFF

size: -
J: TRBJ1-6
D: -
V: TRBV6-1
DNA: TGTGCCAGCAGTGAAAGAACATGGTTCCCTTTGCGGAATTCACCCCTCCACTTT
CDR3: CASSERTWFPLRNSPLHF

size: -
J: TRBJ2-3
D: -
V: TRBV5-1
DNA: TGCGCCAGCAGTCCAACAGGCACCACAGATACGCAGTATTTT
CDR3: CASSPTGTTDTQYF

size: -
J: TRBJ2-2
D: TRBD2
V: TRBV5-1
DNA: TGCGCCAGCAGCCAGGGACTAGCGGGAGCGGGGACCGGGGAGCTGTTTTTT
CDR3: CASSQGLAGAGTGELFF

size: -
J: TRBJ2-7
D: -
V: TRBV7-2
DNA: TGTGCCAGCAGCTTAGGGGGGGTAGCGGTCTACGAGCAGTACTTC
CDR3: CASSLGGVAVYEQYF

size: -
J: TRBJ2-1
D: -
V: TRBV12-3/TRBV12-4
DNA: TGTGCCAGCAGTACCCCTCTCAGTGAGCAGTTCTTC
CDR3: CASSTPLSEQFF

size: -
J: TRBJ1-2
D: TRBD1
V: TRBV6-6
DNA: TGTGCCAGCAGTCGGACAGGGCTCGGCTACACCTTC
CDR3: CASSRTGLGYTF

size: -
J: TRBJ2-2
D: TRBD2
V: TRBV5-8
DNA: TGTGCCAGCAGCTTGGGCGGGAGATCTTCCGGGGAGCTGTTTTTT
CDR3: CASSLGGRSSGELFF

size: -
J: TRBJ2-5
D: -
V: TRBV6-5
DNA: TGTGCCAGCAACCCGCGGGTGATGGTGACCCAGTACTTC
CDR3: CASNPRVMVTQYF

size: once
J: TRBJ2-1
D: TRBD1
V: TRBV4-3
DNA: TGCGCCAGCAGCCGAGCGACAGGGTCCTCCTACAATGAGCAGTTCTTC
CDR3: CASSRATGSSYNEQFF

size: -
J: TRBJ1-1
D: TRBD1
V: TRBV29-1
DNA: TGCAGCGCGGGACAGGCGATGAACACTGAAGCTTTCTTT
CDR3: CSAGQAMNTEAFF

size: -
J: TRBJ1-2
D: TRBD1
V: TRBV4-3
DNA: TGCGCCAGCAGCCAGGGACAGGGGGCCGTCTATGGCTACACCTTC
CDR3: CASSQGQGAVYGYTF

size: -
J: TRBJ2-2
D: -
V: TRBV7-8
DNA: TGTGCCAGCAGCCCTATCAAGGGGCAGAACACCGGGGAGCTGTTTTTT
CDR3: CASSPIKGQNTGELFF

size: -
J: TRBJ1-6
D: -
V: TRBV10-2
DNA: TGCGCCAGCCAAACAGGGAATCGGAGTAATTCACCCCTCCACTTT
CDR3: CASQTGNRSNSPLHF

size: -
J: TRBJ2-3
D: -
V: TRBV7-2
DNA: TGTGCCAGCGTTGCCCGGGGTAGCACAGATACGCAGTATTTT
CDR3: CASVARGSTDTQYF

size: -
J: TRBJ2-7
D: -
V: TRBV28
DNA: TGTGCCAGCAATGGCGGCCCCCACGAGCAGTACTTC
CDR3: CASNGGPHEQYF

size: -
J: TRBJ2-1
D: TRBD1
V: TRBV9
DNA: TGTGCCAGCAGCCTTACTACTTGGACAGGGAATAGCCACAATGAGCAGTTCTTC
CDR3: CASSLTTWTGNSHNEQFF

size: -
J: TRBJ2-1
D: TRBD1
V: TRBV7-9
DNA: TGTGCCAGCAGCCCTACAGGACAGGGGGCTTTCGGTGAGCAGTTCTTC
CDR3: CASSPTGQGAFGEQFF

size: once
J: TRBJ1-1
D: -
V: TRBV7-3
DNA: TGTGCCAGCAGCCCCCTGACACCGATGAACACTGAAGCTTTCTTT
CDR3: CASSPLTPMNTEAFF

size: -
J: TRBJ2-5
D: -
V: TRBV4-2
DNA: TGTGCCAGCAGCCAAAGCCCCGCCCGGGGGCAAGAGACCCAGTACTTC
CDR3: CASSQSPARGQETQYF

size: once
J: TRBJ2-5
D: -
V: TRBV19
DNA: TGTGCCAGTAGTATAACTTTTAACAGGTCCCCGGGAGAGACCCAGTACTTC
CDR3: CASSITFNRSPGETQYF

size: -
J: TRBJ2-1
D: TRBD2
V: TRBV5-4
DNA: TGTGCCAGCAGCCCGGGGGGGCTCTACAATGAGCAGTTCTTC
CDR3: CASSPGGLYNEQFF

size: -
J: TRBJ2-7
D: TRBD2
V: TRBV15
DNA: TGTGCCACCAGCAGACCTACTAGCGGGACCTCCTACGAGCAGTACTTC
CDR3: CATSRPTSGTSYEQYF

size: -
J: TRBJ2-3
D: TRBD2
V: TRBV4-1
DNA: TGCGCCAGCAGCCAGGGACTAGCGGGAGGCCAGGGAGATACGCAGTATTTT
CDR3: CASSQGLAGGQGDTQYF

size: -
J: TRBJ2-1
D: TRBD2
V: TRBV18
DNA: TGTGCCAGCTCACCAAAGGGACTAGCGGGAGGGAGCTCCTACAATGAGCAGTTCTTC
CDR3: CASSPKGLAGGSSYNEQFF

size: -
J: TRBJ2-7
D: -
V: TRBV19
DNA: TGTGCCAGTAGTAGGGACTGGGGGGACGAGCAGTACTTC
CDR3: CASSRDWGDEQYF

size: -
J: TRBJ2-4
D: -
V: TRBV5-1
DNA: TGCGCCAGCAGCTTGGCCCTGAGGGGGACCGCCAAAAACATTCAGTACTTC
CDR3: CASSLALRGTAKNIQYF

size: -
J: TRBJ1-5
D: -
V: TRBV6-1
DNA: TGTGCCAGCAGTGAACTGCCGGGTTATAGCAATCAGCCCCAGCATTTT
CDR3: CASSELPGYSNQPQHF

size: -
J: TRBJ1-5
D: -
V: TRBV2
DNA: TGTGCCAGCAGTGAAGGAAAGGGGCGGCTACAAAATCAGCCCCAGCATTTT
CDR3: CASSEGKGRLQNQPQHF

size: -
J: TRBJ2-2
D: -
V: TRBV18
DNA: TGTGCCAGCTCGGCCGGGACACAATACACCGGGGAGCTGTTTTTT
CDR3: CASSAGTQYTGELFF

size: -
J: TRBJ2-2
D: TRBD2
V: TRBV7-9
DNA: TGTGCCAGCAGCTTGCCTAGCGGGAGTTGGGACACCGGGGAGCTGTTTTTT
CDR3: CASSLPSGSWDTGELFF

size: -
J: TRBJ2-1
D: TRBD1
V: TRBV28
DNA: TGTGCCAGCAGTTCCGTTGGGACAGGGCTCAATGAGCAGTTCTTC
CDR3: CASSSVGTGLNEQFF

size: -
J: TRBJ1-1
D: -
V: TRBV27
DNA: TGTGCCAGCAGTTTACGCTCTACAGGGAACACTGAAGCTTTCTTT
CDR3: CASSLRSTGNTEAFF

size: -
J: TRBJ2-5
D: TRBD2
V: TRBV2
DNA: TGTGCCAGCAGTTACGCCGGACTAGCGGGACAAGAGACCCAGTACTTC
CDR3: CASSYAGLAGQETQYF

size: -
J: TRBJ2-2
D: TRBD2
V: TRBV13
DNA: TGTGCCAGCAGCTACACCGGGACTAGCGGACCGAACACCGGGGAGCTGTTTTTT
CDR3: CASSYTGTSGPNTGELFF

size: -
J: TRBJ2-4
D: TRBD2
V: TRBV7-8
DNA: TGTGCCAGCAGCTTAGGGGACGGGAGGGAAGGCATTCAGTACTTC
CDR3: CASSLGDGREGIQYF